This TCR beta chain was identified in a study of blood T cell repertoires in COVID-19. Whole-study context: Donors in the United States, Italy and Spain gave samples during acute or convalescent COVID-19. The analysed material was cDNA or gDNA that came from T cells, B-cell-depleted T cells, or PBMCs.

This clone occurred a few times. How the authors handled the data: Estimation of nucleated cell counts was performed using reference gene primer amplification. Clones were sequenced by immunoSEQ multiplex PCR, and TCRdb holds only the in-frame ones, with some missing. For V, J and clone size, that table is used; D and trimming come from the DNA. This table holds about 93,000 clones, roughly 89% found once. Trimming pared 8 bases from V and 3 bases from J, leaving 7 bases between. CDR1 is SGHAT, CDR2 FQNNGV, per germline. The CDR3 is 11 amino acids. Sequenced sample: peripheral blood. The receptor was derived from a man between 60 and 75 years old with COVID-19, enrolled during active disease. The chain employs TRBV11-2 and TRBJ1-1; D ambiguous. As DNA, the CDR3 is TGTGCCAGCCGGGGTTACACTGAAGCTTTCTTT. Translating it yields CASRGYTEAFF.